This T cell receptor (beta chain) originates from a study of T cells in Graves' hyperthyroidism and ophthalmopathy. At the level of the study: Peripheral blood collection took place at initial diagnosis, before any treatment. Study-level results: A model built on 13 V-J features separated ophthalmopathy from stable hyperthyroidism.

Each diagnosis drew on symptoms, thyroxine, TRAb, thyroid ultrasound and orbital computed tomography findings. Germline CDR1 reads SGHRS; CDR2 reads YFSETQ. J lost 1 base, V lost 2 bases, and 4 bases had no gene match. The CDR3 covers 15 residues. Amplification yielded TCR beta CDR3 regions, with RNA transcripts as the source. During a first-round RT-PCR of the TCR CDR3, the HTBI primer set was used. TCRdb analysed the multiplex PCR reads with MiXCR anew, one entry per CDR3 protein. The sample holds about 480,000 distinct CDR3 sequences, about 20% seen once. Notes on this clonotype: Its target is not known.

The chain has TRBV5-1 and TRBJ2-5; 8 bases agree with TRBD2. The clonotype originates from a woman in her sixties or seventies with Graves' ophthalmopathy. Source material: blood. CDR3 DNA sequence: TGCGCCAGCAGCTTCCCGGGAGGGCCCCAAGAGACCCAGTACTTC. Translation gives CASSFPGGPQETQYF.